This TCR beta chain stems from a study of patients and donors after allogeneic stem cell transplantation. This clonotype was detected only a few times. CDR1 DFQATT and CDR2 SNEGSKA come from the germline V gene (reference sequence). The length of the CDR3 is 15 residues. Trimming left V 6 bases short and J 3 bases short, with 18 bases between. TCRdb re-called the RT-PCR reads with MiXCR, one entry per CDR3 protein. In the table there are roughly 880,000 distinct CDR3 sequences, over 15% of which are singletons. The chain couples TRBV20-1 to TRBJ2-1; TRBD1 is a possible D gene (5 bases). Specimen: blood, either unsorted or a sorted T cell fraction (not recorded which). The TCR was taken from a human donor who was either an allogeneic HSCT recipient or a stem cell or donor lymphocyte infusion donor (not recorded which). It is not recorded whose cells these are; they may come from a transplant donor. DNA of the CDR3: TGCAGTGCGACCGATCCAGGGATTTTCTACAATGAGCAGTTCTTC. This translates into CSATDPGIFYNEQFF.